Listed here are 32 T cell receptor beta chains from one sample, sequenced in a study of cytomegalovirus exposure and HLA in healthy donors. The PCR used 60 Vbeta and 13 Jbeta primers. Profiled with immunoSEQ multiplex PCR; TCRdb holds only in-frame clones, not every one. The repertoire holds roughly 100,000 clones, with around three quarters as singletons. Sequencing was carried out using PBMCs. Receptors originate from a male donor in good health and CMV-seropositive.

This clone was seen only a few times. The chain employs TRBV10-2 and TRBJ2-3; D is possibly TRBD1 (5 bases). The CDR3 has 16 amino acids. Germline lookup yields CDR1 WSHSY and CDR2 SAAADI. The germline V and J ends were trimmed by 3 bases and 0 bases, with 13 bases remaining between them. The CDR3 coding sequence is TGCGCCAGCAGTGAAGGGGCCTTAGTTAGCACAGATACGCAGTATTTT. Amino acids: CASSEGALVSTDTQYF.

The rearrangement uses TRBV11-3 and TRBJ1-2, with a weak D call TRBD1 (5 bases). V lost 5 bases to trimming and J lost 4 bases, with 17 bases between them. This CDR3 spans 15 amino acids. Germline V CDR1 and CDR2: SGHNT, YENEEA. CDR3 coding DNA: TGTGCCAGCAGCCCAGGGTCATCGGAAGCCTATGGCTACACCTTC. Translation gives CASSPGSSEAYGYTF. The full variable domain, in which reference TRBV11-3 and TRBJ1-2 provide the parts outside the CDR3, is EAGVVQSPRYKIIEKKQPVAFWCNPISGHNTLYWYLQNLGQGPELLIRYENEEAVDDSQLPKDRFSAERLKGVDSTLKIQPAELGDSAVYLCASSPGSSEAYGYTFGSGTRLTVV.

V is TRBV7-2 and J is TRBJ1-3, with a tentative D call TRBD1 (6 bases). V dropped 5 bases and J dropped 4 bases, with 12 bases sitting between them. The CDR3 covers 14 residues. Germline loops: CDR1 SGHTA, CDR2 FQGNSA. The CDR3 spells CASSLGANGNTIYF. For the CDR3, the DNA is TGTGCCAGCAGCCTGGGGGCAAACGGAAACACCATATATTTT.

The rearrangement links TRBV5-1 to TRBJ1-2; tentative D call: TRBD1 (6 bases). CDR1 and CDR2 from the germline V gene are SGHRS and YFSETQ. Trimming pared 2 bases from V and 6 bases from J, leaving 17 bases between. The CDR3 is 15 amino acids. CDR3 loop: CASSFSGTTFDGYTF. DNA of the CDR3: TGCGCCAGCAGCTTCTCCGGGACAACCTTCGATGGCTACACCTTC.

The genes are TRBV4-3 and TRBJ1-4; D might be TRBD1 (5 bases). Germline loops: CDR1 LGHNA, CDR2 YSLEER. Between the trimmed V and J ends, which lost 0 bases and 7 bases, there was a span of 9 bases. The CDR3 covers 14 residues. The CDR3 nucleotides are TGCGCCAGCAGCCAAGACTTCAGGGCTGAAAAACTGTTTTTT. Its protein product is CASSQDFRAEKLFF.

The chain couples TRBV5-5 to TRBJ1-1; TRBD1 matches at 7 bases. V shed 4 bases, J shed 0 bases, and the junction held 6 bases outside the gene matches. Germline V gene lookup returns CDR1 SGHKS and CDR2 YYEKEE (reference sequence). This CDR3 spans 15 amino acids. CDR3 region: CASSLYTGVNTEAFF. The CDR3 DNA reads as TGTGCCAGCAGCCTATATACAGGGGTGAACACTGAAGCTTTCTTT.

The chain couples TRBV19 to TRBJ2-7, with 7 bases fitting TRBD1. CDR1 and CDR2 (germline): LNHDA, SQIVND (reference sequence). Trimming took 6 bases from V and 3 from J; bases not matched to a gene: 5. The CDR3 spans 13 residues. The DNA of the CDR3 is TGTGCCAGTAGGCTCCGACAGGGCTACGAGCAGTACTTC. As protein: CASRLRQGYEQYF.

CDR3 protein: CASSDRGATFSGNTIYF. The CDR3 DNA follows: TGTGCCAGCAGTGATCGGGGGGCTACCTTCTCTGGAAACACCATATATTTT. The rearrangement uses TRBV6-1 and TRBJ1-3; TRBD1 is a possible D gene (6 bases). CDR1 is MNHNS and CDR2 is SASEGT in the germline V gene. V lost 3 bases to trimming and J lost 0 bases, with 15 bases between them. The CDR3 covers 17 residues.

V and J are TRBV6-1 and TRBJ2-5; D is perhaps TRBD2 (5 bases). Germline lookup yields CDR1 MNHNS and CDR2 SASEGT. V was clipped by 4 bases and J by 5 bases, with 17 bases between them. The CDR3 contains 15 residues. The CDR3: CASSARETAYETQYF. Written as DNA, the CDR3 is TGTGCCAGCAGTGCCCGGGAAACAGCCTACGAGACCCAGTACTTC.

The chain uses TRBV2 and TRBJ2-7; 10 positions agree with TRBD2. The CDR3 is 15 amino acids. Trimming removed 2 bases from V and 0 bases from J; junction bases left unmatched: 1. Germline assignment: CDR1 SNHLY and CDR2 FYNNEI. The chain's CDR3 is CASSESSGGSYEQYF. The CDR3 DNA reads TGTGCCAGCAGTGAATCTAGCGGGGGCTCCTACGAGCAGTACTTC.

This chain joins TRBV5-1 and TRBJ2-3, with 8 positions matching TRBD2. The CDR3 runs to 16 residues. The trim removed 0 bases at V and 1 base at J, leaving 4 bases unmatched. CDR1 is SGHRS and CDR2 is YFSETQ in the germline V gene. This CDR3 is CASSLERGGGTDTQYF. The CDR3 nucleotides read TGCGCCAGCAGCTTGGAACGGGGGGGCGGCACAGATACGCAGTATTTT.

The rearrangement joins TRBV19 to TRBJ1-6; TRBD1 matches at 7 bases. Unmatched junction bases numbered 4, after V lost 6 bases and J lost 11 bases. CDR3 size: 12 residues. Germline CDR1 and CDR2: LNHDA and SQIVND (reference sequence). The CDR3 DNA is TGTGCCAGTAGCACACAGGGGACACCCCTCCACTTT. This codes for CASSTQGTPLHF.

This clone was seen once. The chain uses TRBV18 and TRBJ2-7, with D tentatively TRBD1 (5 bases). The CDR3 consists of 15 residues. V was cut by 0 bases and J by 2 bases, with 11 bases left in between. Per the germline V gene, CDR1 is KGHSH and CDR2 is LQKENI. The CDR3, as DNA: TGTGCCAGCTCACCACCACTATCAGGGCCCTACGAGCAGTACTTC. Amino acids: CASSPPLSGPYEQYF.

The chain joins TRBV6-1 to TRBJ1-2; 10 bases are a match to TRBD1. J lost 6 bases, V lost 6 bases, and 7 bases had no gene match. Looked up from germline, CDR1 is MNHNS and CDR2 is SASEGT. This CDR3 is 14 amino acids long. CDR3 DNA sequence: TGTGCCAGCAGGCGACAGGGGGCGGCTCATGGCTACACCTTC. The encoded protein is CASRRQGAAHGYTF.

This clone was seen once. The chain couples TRBV4-2 to TRBJ1-2, with D uncertain. V lost 0 bases, J lost 5 bases, and 4 bases lay in between. There are 12 residues in the CDR3. CDR1 is LGHNA, CDR2 YNFKEQ, per germline. CDR3 in DNA: TGTGCCAGCAGCCAAGATCGGTATGGCTACACCTTC. Its protein is CASSQDRYGYTF.

The V call is TRBV30, the J call TRBJ2-7; D is possibly TRBD1 (6 bases). There are 15 residues in the CDR3. CDR1 is GTSNPN and CDR2 is SVGIG in the germline V gene (reference sequence). The V end was cut by 3 bases, the J end by 2 bases, with 17 bases between. The CDR3 loop is CAWRGDIGYTYEQYF. In DNA, the CDR3 is TGTGCCTGGAGGGGGGACATAGGGTACACCTACGAGCAGTACTTC.

The chain carries TRBV30 and TRBJ1-5; D gene unclear. This CDR3 has 15 residues. Germline loops: CDR1 GTSNPN, CDR2 SVGIG (reference sequence). V lost 0 bases and J lost 3, with 12 bases in between. CDR3 region: CAWSVQTGSNQPQHF. CDR3 nucleotide sequence: TGTGCCTGGAGTGTACAGACGGGGTCCAATCAGCCCCAGCATTTT.

The V call is TRBV7-2, the J call TRBJ1-6; D not resolved. Germline V CDR1 and CDR2: SGHTA, FQGNSA. V lost 2 bases and J 8 bases, leaving 16 bases between the germline ends. CDR3 length: 16 amino acids. For the CDR3, the DNA is TGTGCCAGCAGCTTATGGGAGGCTTCGGGAGATTCACCCCTCCACTTT. It specifies CASSLWEASGDSPLHF. The whole variable domain, filled in from reference TRBV7-2 and TRBJ1-6, reads GAGVSQSPSNKVTEKGKDVELRCDPISGHTALYWYRQSLGQGLEFLIYFQGNSAPDKSGLPSDRFSAERTGGSVSTLTIQRTQQEDSAVYLCASSLWEASGDSPLHFGNGTRLTVT.

The rearrangement joins TRBV7-8 to TRBJ1-5; TRBD1 is a possible D gene (5 bases). Trimming removed 7 bases from V and 6 bases from J, with 16 bases in between. The CDR3 consists of 14 residues. Germline V gene lookup returns CDR1 SGHVS and CDR2 FQNEAQ. The CDR3 coding sequence is TGTGCCAGCAATTCGGGGGGGTGGGGTCAGCCCCAGCATTTT. Amino acids: CASNSGGWGQPQHF.

The chain joins TRBV9 to TRBJ1-2, with a tentative D call TRBD1 (6 bases). The CDR3 is made up of 14 amino acids. CDR1 and CDR2 from the germline V gene are SGDLS and YYNGEE. V shed 3 bases and J shed 4 bases, with 13 bases lying between them. The CDR3 DNA is TGTGCCAGCAGCGCGGAACAGGGTACCTATGGCTACACCTTC. It is translated as CASSAEQGTYGYTF. The whole variable domain, filled in from reference TRBV9 and TRBJ1-2, reads DSGVTQTPKHLITATGQRVTLRCSPRSGDLSVYWYQQSLDQGLQFLIQYYNGEERAKGNILERFSAQQFPDLHSELNLSSLELGDSALYFCASSAEQGTYGYTFGSGTRLTVV.

The genes are TRBV2 and TRBJ1-1, with TRBD1 matching 7 bases. The CDR3 contains 14 residues. After removal of 6 bases from V and 5 bases from J, the junction contained 9 bases not matched to a gene. CDR1 and CDR2 from the germline V gene are SNHLY and FYNNEI. The CDR3 bases are TGTGCCAGCAGCCGACAGGGCCCGGTGACTGAAGCTTTCTTT. Its translation is CASSRQGPVTEAFF.

The chain joins TRBV2 to TRBJ2-7; unclear D gene. V lost 6 bases to trimming and J lost 0 bases, with 12 bases between them. The CDR3 totals 14 residues. Germline V CDR1 and CDR2: SNHLY, FYNNEI. CDR3 region: CASSSSPSSYEQYF. CDR3 DNA: TGTGCCAGCAGCTCCTCCCCGAGCTCCTACGAGCAGTACTTC. The full variable domain, with the rest looked up from reference TRBV2 and TRBJ2-7, is EPEVTQTPSHQVTQMGQEVILRCVPISNHLYFYWYRQILGQKVEFLVSFYNNEISEKSEIFDDQFSVERPDGSNFTLKIRSTKLEDSAMYFCASSSSPSSYEQYFGPGTRLTVT.

The rearrangement joins TRBV9 to TRBJ1-1; tentatively, D is TRBD1 (5 bases). The V gene lost 0 bases and the J gene lost 0 bases, with 9 bases spanning the gap. Germline assignment: CDR1 SGDLS and CDR2 YYNGEE. This CDR3 is built from 15 residues. The CDR3 loop reads CASSVETAMNTEAFF. As DNA, the CDR3 is TGTGCCAGCAGCGTAGAGACAGCAATGAACACTGAAGCTTTCTTT.

The chain combines TRBV6-5 with TRBJ1-2, with D possibly TRBD1 on 5 matching bases. CDR1 is MNHEY and CDR2 is SVGAGI in the germline V gene. This CDR3 is built from 14 residues. V lost 6 bases to trimming and J lost 6 bases, with 17 bases between them. CDR3 bases: TGTGCCAGCAGACCCCCCCCCGGGGGGGATGGCTACACCTTC. Its translation is CASRPPPGGDGYTF.

V and J are TRBV5-1 and TRBJ1-5; no firm D call. Germline loops: CDR1 SGHRS, CDR2 YFSETQ. V gave up 4 bases and J gave up 2 bases, with 7 bases separating them. CDR3 size: 13 residues. CDR3 nucleotides: TGCGCCAGCAGCGAGTCGGGCAATCAGCCCCAGCATTTT. Protein product: CASSESGNQPQHF.

This chain joins TRBV7-3 and TRBJ2-1; 11 positions match TRBD2. This CDR3 is 16 amino acids long. The junction had 5 bases not matched to a gene; V was cut back by 4 bases and J by 3 bases. The germline V gene encodes CDR1 SGHTA and CDR2 FQGTGA. This CDR3 reads CASSYDSGGGYNEQFF. The CDR3 DNA follows: TGTGCCAGCAGCTATGATAGCGGGGGGGGCTACAATGAGCAGTTCTTC.

The rearrangement uses TRBV5-6 and TRBJ1-2; 10 nucleotides line up with TRBD1. Germline CDR1 and CDR2: SGHDT and YYEEEE. Losses at the gene ends were 4 bases for V and 2 bases for J; bases not matched to a gene: 2. The CDR3 consists of 14 residues. CDR3 coding DNA: TGTGCCAGCAGCCAGGACAGGGGGAACTATGGCTACACCTTC. It encodes CASSQDRGNYGYTF.

The chain has TRBV7-9 and TRBJ2-2, with D tentatively TRBD2 (5 bases). The CDR3 sequence is 15 residues long. V lost 1 base and J 1 base, leaving 7 bases between the germline ends. Looked up from germline, CDR1 is SEHNR and CDR2 is FQNEAQ (reference sequence). CDR3 region: CASSLGTWNTGELFF. As DNA, the CDR3 is TGTGCCAGCAGCTTAGGGACTTGGAACACCGGGGAGCTGTTTTTT.

The CDR3 region has the DNA TGTGCCAGCTCACTCTACGCGGGGACCCTGAACACTGAAGCTTTCTTT. Residues: CASSLYAGTLNTEAFF. The chain joins TRBV18 to TRBJ1-1; D is perhaps TRBD1 (5 bases). From germline, CDR1 is KGHSH and CDR2 LQKENI. This CDR3 region has 16 residues. V gave up 4 bases and J gave up 0 bases, with 15 bases separating them.

The V gene is TRBV4-3, the J gene TRBJ2-7, with D unclear. The CDR3 is 14 amino acids. Looked up from germline, CDR1 is LGHNA and CDR2 is YSLEER. Trimming stripped 0 bases from V and 1 base from J, with 7 bases between. The CDR3 coding sequence is TGCGCCAGCAGCCAAGAGGGCTTATCCTACGAGCAGTACTTC. Protein sequence: CASSQEGLSYEQYF.

The chain links TRBV6-6 to TRBJ1-1; perhaps TRBD1 as D (5 bases). CDR1 and CDR2 from the germline V gene are MNHNY and SVGAGI (reference sequence). The CDR3 spans 16 residues. V was trimmed by 0 bases and J by 0 bases, leaving 11 bases between them. CDR3 in amino acids: CASSYSQLGVNTEAFF. CDR3 nucleotides: TGTGCCAGCAGTTACTCCCAGTTAGGGGTGAACACTGAAGCTTTCTTT.

In its sample, this clone was seen once. The V and J genes are TRBV29-1 and TRBJ1-1, with a tentative D call TRBD1 (6 bases). This CDR3 is 15 amino acids long. The V and J ends lost 2 bases and 4 bases respectively, with 17 bases between them. The germline V gene encodes CDR1 SQVTM and CDR2 ANQGSEA. Here the CDR3 reads CSVEPQQGRTTEAFF. CDR3 in DNA: TGCAGCGTTGAACCTCAACAGGGACGGACCACTGAAGCTTTCTTT.